The clone carrying this TCR beta chain was counted between two and nine times. Its specificity is not known. V lost 2 bases to trimming and J lost 4 bases; unmatched junction nucleotides: 5. Germline V gene lookup returns CDR1 GTSNPN and CDR2 SVGIG (reference sequence). This CDR3 has 14 residues. The donors were part of the approximately 130-subject validation cohort, which stood apart from the approximately 640-subject first cohort. The table came from immunoSEQ multiplex PCR; TCRdb's copy has only in-frame clones and leaves some out. The data contain 120,000 or so clones, approximately 85% of them singletons. This sample was taken from a study of cytomegalovirus exposure and HLA in healthy donors. Broader study findings: Cytomegalovirus association was assigned to under 200 TCR beta chains. Many donors shared some public TCRs, even though most TCR sequences were rare. First-cohort TCR clusters tended to co-occur in the roughly 130 validation repertoires, a later analysis found.

Sequenced material: PBMCs. The receptor was derived from a man in his late teens or twenties in good health and CMV-seronegative. V usage is TRBV30 and J usage is TRBJ1-5, with 7 bases matching TRBD1. CDR3: CAWSLPTGNQPQHF. CDR3 nucleotides: TGTGCCTGGAGTCTACCGACAGGGAATCAGCCCCAGCATTTT. Filled out from reference TRBV30 and TRBJ1-5, the complete variable domain reads SQTIHQWPATLVQPVGSPLSLECTVEGTSNPNLYWYRQAAGRGLQLLFYSVGIGQISSEVPQNLSASRPQDRQFILSSKKLLLSDSGFYLCAWSLPTGNQPQHFGDGTRLSIL.